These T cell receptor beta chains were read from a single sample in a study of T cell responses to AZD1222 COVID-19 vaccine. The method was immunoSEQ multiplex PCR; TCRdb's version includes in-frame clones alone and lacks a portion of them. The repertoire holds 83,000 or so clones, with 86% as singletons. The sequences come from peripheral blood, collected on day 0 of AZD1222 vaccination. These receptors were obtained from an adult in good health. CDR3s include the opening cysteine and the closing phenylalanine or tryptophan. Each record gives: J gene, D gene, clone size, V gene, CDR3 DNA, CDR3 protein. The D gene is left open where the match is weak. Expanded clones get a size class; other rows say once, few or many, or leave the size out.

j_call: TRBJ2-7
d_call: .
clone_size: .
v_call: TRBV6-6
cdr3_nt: TGTGCCAGCAGTTTCGCGGCTGTCCCCGTTTCCTACGAGCAGTACTTC
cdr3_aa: CASSFAAVPVSYEQYF

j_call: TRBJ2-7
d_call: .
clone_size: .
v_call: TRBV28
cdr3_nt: TGTGCCAGCAGTTTACCCGGAGAGGTAAGGGGGATCGAGCAGTACTTC
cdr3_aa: CASSLPGEVRGIEQYF

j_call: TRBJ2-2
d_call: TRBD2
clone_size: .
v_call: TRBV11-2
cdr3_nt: TGTGCCAGCAGCTTCGGGGGAGGGCGAATCGGGGAGCTGTTTTTT
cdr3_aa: CASSFGGGRIGELFF

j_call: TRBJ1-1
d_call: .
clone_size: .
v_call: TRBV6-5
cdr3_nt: TGTGCCAGCAGGTCCGGGACACAGAACACTGAAGCTTTCTTT
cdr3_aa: CASRSGTQNTEAFF

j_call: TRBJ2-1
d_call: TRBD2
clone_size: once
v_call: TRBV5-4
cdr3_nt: TGTGCCAGCAGCTCCCATAGCGGGGGCCAATACAATGAGCAGTTCTTC
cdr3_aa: CASSSHSGGQYNEQFF

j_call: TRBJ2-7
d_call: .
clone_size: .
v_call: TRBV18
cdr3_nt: TGTGCCAGCTCACCTAGCAGGGGCGGCGAGCAGTACTTC
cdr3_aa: CASSPSRGGEQYF

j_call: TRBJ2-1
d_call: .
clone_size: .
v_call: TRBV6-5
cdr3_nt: TGTGCCAGCAGTTACTCGACGAGCTCGGGGAATGAGCAGTTCTTC
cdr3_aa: CASSYSTSSGNEQFF

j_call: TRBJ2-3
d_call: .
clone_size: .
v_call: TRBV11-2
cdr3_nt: TGTGCCAGCAGCTTCCAGCGACTAGCAGATACGCAGTATTTT
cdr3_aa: CASSFQRLADTQYF

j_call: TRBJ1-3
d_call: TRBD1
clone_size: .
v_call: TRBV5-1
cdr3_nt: TGCGCCAGCAGCTTGACTACAGGGGGCTCTGGAAACACCATATATTTT
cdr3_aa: CASSLTTGGSGNTIYF

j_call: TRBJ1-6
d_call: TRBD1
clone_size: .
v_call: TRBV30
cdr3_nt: TGTGCCTGGGGACAGGGCGGTAATTCACCCCTCCACTTT
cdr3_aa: CAWGQGGNSPLHF

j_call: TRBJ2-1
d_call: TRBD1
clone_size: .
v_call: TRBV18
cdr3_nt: TGTGCCAGCTCACCCAAACCGACAGGGGGCAATGAGCAGTTCTTC
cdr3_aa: CASSPKPTGGNEQFF

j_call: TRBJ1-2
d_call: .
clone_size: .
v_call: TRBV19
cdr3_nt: TGTGCCAGTAGCCTTCAGGTCTCGGGGGGCTACACCTTC
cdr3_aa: CASSLQVSGGYTF

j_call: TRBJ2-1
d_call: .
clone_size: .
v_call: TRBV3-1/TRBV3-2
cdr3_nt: TGTGCCAGCAGCCATGGCGAGAGAGATGAGCAGTTCTTC
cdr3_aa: CASSHGERDEQFF

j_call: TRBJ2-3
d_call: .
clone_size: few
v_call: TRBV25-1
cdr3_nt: TGTGCCAGCAGTGAGACGACAGGATACACAGATACGCAGTATTTT
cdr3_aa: CASSETTGYTDTQYF

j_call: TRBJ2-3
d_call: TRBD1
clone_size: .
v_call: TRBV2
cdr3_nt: TGTGCCAGCAGTCCGACAGGGGAGACGCTGCCGCAGTATTTT
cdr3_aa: CASSPTGETLPQYF

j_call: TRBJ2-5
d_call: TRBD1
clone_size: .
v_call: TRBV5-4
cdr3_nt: TGTGCCAGCAGCCGGACAGGGAGGGAGACCCAGTACTTC
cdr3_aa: CASSRTGRETQYF

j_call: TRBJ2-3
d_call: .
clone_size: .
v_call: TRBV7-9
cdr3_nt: TGTGCCAGCAGCTTAGTTAGCGGACTCACAGATACGCAGTATTTT
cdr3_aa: CASSLVSGLTDTQYF

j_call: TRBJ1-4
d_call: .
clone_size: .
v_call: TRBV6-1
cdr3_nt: TGTGCCAGCAGTGAACAGGGGAGGGGAAAACTGTTTTTT
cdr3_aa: CASSEQGRGKLFF

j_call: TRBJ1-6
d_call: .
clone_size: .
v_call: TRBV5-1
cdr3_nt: TGCGCCAGCAGCTTGGGCCAGGTTAATTCACCCCTCCACTTT
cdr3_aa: CASSLGQVNSPLHF

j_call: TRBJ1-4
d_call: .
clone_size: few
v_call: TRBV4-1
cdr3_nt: TGCGCCAGCAGCCAAGAGAGGGGCCCGGGCAGGAGGGGTTGGACACTGTTTTTT
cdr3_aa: CASSQERGPGRRGWTLFF

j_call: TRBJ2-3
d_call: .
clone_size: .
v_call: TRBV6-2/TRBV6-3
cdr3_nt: TGTGCCAGCAGCCTACGAACAGATACGCAGTATTTT
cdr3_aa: CASSLRTDTQYF

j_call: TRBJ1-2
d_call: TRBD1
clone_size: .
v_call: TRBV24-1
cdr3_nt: TGTGCCACCAGTGATCCGGACAGGGAAGGCTATGGCTACACCTTC
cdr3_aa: CATSDPDREGYGYTF

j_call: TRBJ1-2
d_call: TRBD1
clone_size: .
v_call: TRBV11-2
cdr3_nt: TGTGCCAGCAGCGGAAAACAGGGGGCATCCGACTTTTGGTATGGCTACACCTTC
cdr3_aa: CASSGKQGASDFWYGYTF

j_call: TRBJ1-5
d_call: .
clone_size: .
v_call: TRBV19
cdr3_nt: TGTGCCAGTACACCCAGGGCGGCATCCTGGAATCAGCCCCAGCATTTT
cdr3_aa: CASTPRAASWNQPQHF

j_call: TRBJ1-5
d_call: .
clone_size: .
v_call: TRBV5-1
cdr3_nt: TGCGCCAGCAGCCCCTATAGGGGGGCCGATCAGCCCCAGCATTTT
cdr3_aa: CASSPYRGADQPQHF

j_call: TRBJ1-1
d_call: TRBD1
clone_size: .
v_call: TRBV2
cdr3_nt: TGTGCCAGCAGTGGGACAGGGGGCCTATCGAACACTGAAGCTTTCTTT
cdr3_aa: CASSGTGGLSNTEAFF

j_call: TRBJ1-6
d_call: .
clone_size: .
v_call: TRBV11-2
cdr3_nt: TGTGCCAGCAGCTTGACAGCTAATTCACCCCTCCACTTT
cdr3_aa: CASSLTANSPLHF

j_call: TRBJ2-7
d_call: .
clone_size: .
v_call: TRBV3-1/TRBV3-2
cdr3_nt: TGTGCCAGCAGCCAAGAGGGATACGAGCAGTACTTC
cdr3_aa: CASSQEGYEQYF

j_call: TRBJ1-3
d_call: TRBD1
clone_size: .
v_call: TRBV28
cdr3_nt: TGTGCCAGCAGTTCCACAGGGGGCTCTGGAAACACCATATATTTT
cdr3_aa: CASSSTGGSGNTIYF

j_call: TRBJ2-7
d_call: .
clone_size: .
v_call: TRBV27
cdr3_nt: TGTGCCAGCAGTCCTAACGAACAGGGTTCAAAATTCGAGCAGTACTTC
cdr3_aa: CASSPNEQGSKFEQYF

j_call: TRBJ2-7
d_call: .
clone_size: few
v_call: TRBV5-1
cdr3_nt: TGCGCCAGCAGCTTGGCAAACACAGGGTTCGACGAGCAGTACTTC
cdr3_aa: CASSLANTGFDEQYF

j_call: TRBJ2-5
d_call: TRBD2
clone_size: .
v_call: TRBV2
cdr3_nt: TGTGCCAGCACGGCGGGACTAGCGGGGGGGCCGGTCCAAGAGACCCAGTACTTC
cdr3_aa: CASTAGLAGGPVQETQYF

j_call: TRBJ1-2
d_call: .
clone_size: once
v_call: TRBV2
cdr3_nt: TGTGCCTGCAGGAGGGGGGCGGCTAAAGGGTACACCTTC
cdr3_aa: CACRRGAAKGYTF